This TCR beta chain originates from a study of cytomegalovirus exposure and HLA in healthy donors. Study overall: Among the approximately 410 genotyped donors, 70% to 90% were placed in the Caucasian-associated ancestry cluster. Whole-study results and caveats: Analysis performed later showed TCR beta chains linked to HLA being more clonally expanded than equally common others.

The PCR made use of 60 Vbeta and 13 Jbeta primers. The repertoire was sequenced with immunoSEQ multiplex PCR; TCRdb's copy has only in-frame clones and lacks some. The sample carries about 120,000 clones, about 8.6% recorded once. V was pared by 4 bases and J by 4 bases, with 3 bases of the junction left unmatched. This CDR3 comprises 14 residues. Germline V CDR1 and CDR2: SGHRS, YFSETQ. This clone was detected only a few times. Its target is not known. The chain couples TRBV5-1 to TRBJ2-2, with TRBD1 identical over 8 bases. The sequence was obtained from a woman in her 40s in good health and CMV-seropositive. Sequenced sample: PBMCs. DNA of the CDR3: TGCGCCAGCAGCCACGGACAGGGCACCGGGGAGCTGTTTTTT. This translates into CASSHGQGTGELFF.